A single sample gave rise to the 19 T cell receptor beta chains below, sequenced in a study of blood T cell repertoires in COVID-19. Produced via immunoSEQ multiplex PCR; TCRdb's table is partial and in-frame only. The sample includes approximately 230,000 clones, roughly 90% seen only once; the top ten take about 2.2%. The sample was peripheral blood. These TCRs come from a man aged 30 to 39 who had recovered from COVID-19.

This chain links TRBV9 with TRBJ1-6; no definite D call. Trimming took off 0 bases at V and 0 bases at J, with 7 bases between the two ends. CDR3 length: 16 amino acids. Per germline, CDR1 SGDLS and CDR2 YYNGEE. The DNA of the CDR3 is TGTGCCAGCAGCGTAGGGACTAGCTCCTATAATTCACCCCTCCACTTT. Its translation is CASSVGTSSYNSPLHF.

The CDR3, as DNA: TGCAGCGTTGAGGGCGTGGGGGCCGAGCAGTACTTC. It specifies CSVEGVGAEQYF. This rearrangement joins TRBV29-1 to TRBJ2-7; TRBD1 might be the D (6 bases). The CDR3 spans 12 residues. Trimming removed 3 bases from V and 6 bases from J, with 12 bases in between. Germline assignment: CDR1 SQVTM and CDR2 ANQGSEA.

This chain joins TRBV9 and TRBJ1-2, with D unclear. The CDR3 runs 15 residues. The V gene lost 3 bases and the J gene lost 3 bases, with 15 bases spanning the gap. CDR1 is SGDLS, CDR2 YYNGEE, per germline. The CDR3 DNA is TGTGCCAGCAGCGGAGAAGGGAGTCGATACTATGGCTACACCTTC. Its translation is CASSGEGSRYYGYTF.

The rearrangement joins TRBV7-9 to TRBJ2-1; 10 bases fit TRBD2. Germline CDR1 reads SEHNR; CDR2 reads FQNEAQ (reference sequence). J gave up 3 bases and V 1 base, and 6 bases lay outside the gene matches. This CDR3 is 17 amino acids long. CDR3 coding DNA: TGTGCCAGCAGCTTAGGTCGGACTAGCGGACACTACAATGAGCAGTTCTTC. This codes for CASSLGRTSGHYNEQFF. Full variable domain (rest looked up from reference TRBV7-9 and TRBJ2-1): DTGVSQNPRHKITKRGQNVTFRCDPISEHNRLYWYRQTLGQGPEFLTYFQNEAQLEKSRLLSDRFSAERPKGSFSTLEIQRTEQGDSAMYLCASSLGRTSGHYNEQFFGPGTRLTVL.

The chain recombines TRBV11-3 with TRBJ2-5; unclear D gene. Per the germline V gene, CDR1 is SGHNT and CDR2 is YENEEA. This CDR3 is 13 amino acids long. V was trimmed by 5 bases and J by 7 bases, leaving 14 bases between them. CDR3 bases: TGTGCCAGCAGCCGAGGTACTACGGGGACCCAGTACTTC. Protein: CASSRGTTGTQYF. The complete variable domain, with remaining parts taken from reference TRBV11-3 and TRBJ2-5, reads EAGVVQSPRYKIIEKKQPVAFWCNPISGHNTLYWYLQNLGQGPELLIRYENEEAVDDSQLPKDRFSAERLKGVDSTLKIQPAELGDSAVYLCASSRGTTGTQYFGPGTRLLVL.

The chain recombines TRBV6-2 or TRBV6-3 with TRBJ1-5; D gene ambiguous. The CDR3 extends over 15 amino acids. Deletions cut 1 base from V and 7 bases from J, with 14 bases between. Per the germline V gene, CDR1 is MNHEY and CDR2 is SVGEGT. The CDR3 region has the DNA TGTGCCAGCAGTTACTGGAATGAGGGTGGACAGCCCCAGCATTTT. As protein: CASSYWNEGGQPQHF.

The chain joins TRBV12-3 or TRBV12-4 to TRBJ2-7, with D unclear. The CDR3 consists of 12 residues. The V and J ends lost 3 bases and 7 bases respectively, with 10 bases between them. Here the CDR3 reads CASSFGREEQYF. The CDR3 DNA sequence: TGTGCCAGCAGTTTTGGGCGAGAAGAGCAGTACTTC.

The chain joins TRBV7-7 to TRBJ1-6, with D unclear. V shed 4 bases and J shed 7 bases, with 8 bases lying between them. Germline assignment: CDR1 SSHAT and CDR2 FNYEAQ (reference sequence). The length of the CDR3 is 13 residues. CDR3 loop: CASSSSGNSPLHF. CDR3 nucleotides: TGTGCCAGCAGCTCAAGCGGGAATTCACCCCTCCACTTT.

The chain employs TRBV7-9 and TRBJ1-1, with D possibly matching TRBD1 (6 bases). The V end lost 3 bases, the J end lost 11 bases, and 16 bases lay between the germline ends. Germline CDR1 is SEHNR and CDR2 is FQNEAQ (reference sequence). The CDR3 has 13 residues. CDR3 loop: CASSFGGHDEAFF. DNA for the CDR3: TGTGCCAGCAGCTTTGGGGGACACGATGAGGCTTTCTTT. Full variable domain (remainder filled in from reference TRBV7-9 and TRBJ1-1): DTGVSQNPRHKITKRGQNVTFRCDPISEHNRLYWYRQTLGQGPEFLTYFQNEAQLEKSRLLSDRFSAERPKGSFSTLEIQRTEQGDSAMYLCASSFGGHDEAFFGQGTRLTVV.

V is TRBV18 and J is TRBJ2-2; 8 bases line up with TRBD2. The CDR3 runs 14 residues. Germline assignment: CDR1 KGHSH and CDR2 LQKENI. J gave up 4 bases and V 3 bases, and 1 base lay outside the gene matches. Here the CDR3 DNA reads TGTGCCAGCTCACCTACTAGCGGCACCGGGGAGCTGTTTTTT. Translated: CASSPTSGTGELFF.

V usage is TRBV18 and J usage is TRBJ1-2; 9 bases match TRBD1. J was trimmed by 4 bases and V by 3 bases; bases with no gene match: 12. The germline gives CDR1 KGHSH, CDR2 LQKENI. The CDR3 runs 17 residues. The CDR3 DNA is TGTGCCAGCTCACCCAACCTCGGGACAGGGCTGACCTATGGCTACACCTTC. Translated: CASSPNLGTGLTYGYTF.

The gene calls are TRBV14 and TRBJ1-1, with D unresolved. Germline CDR1 SGHDN, CDR2 FVKESK. The CDR3 sequence is 12 residues long. Trimming cost V 2 bases and J 8 bases, with 9 bases left between them. The CDR3 sequence is CASSQLSTEAFF. The CDR3 DNA reads as TGTGCCAGCAGCCAATTAAGCACGGAAGCTTTCTTT.

The rearrangement joins TRBV19 to TRBJ2-7; D not certain. Germline CDR1 and CDR2: LNHDA and SQIVND (reference sequence). With 3 bases removed from V and 6 bases from J, the gap between germline ends came to 12 bases. The CDR3 covers 13 residues. CDR3 coding DNA: TGTGCCAGTAGTATCTCCCTCGTCCTCGAGCAGTACTTC. The encoded protein is CASSISLVLEQYF.

The chain combines TRBV2 with TRBJ2-1; TRBD1 aligns across 7 bases. CDR1 and CDR2 from the germline V gene are SNHLY and FYNNEI. This CDR3 is 12 amino acids long. After removal of 4 bases from V and 6 bases from J, the junction contained 0 bases not matched to a gene. DNA for the CDR3: TGTGCCAGCAGTGGGGACAGCAATGAGCAGTTCTTC. This gives the protein CASSGDSNEQFF.

The genes are TRBV19 and TRBJ1-5; D call uncertain. V was trimmed by 3 bases and J by 4 bases, leaving 16 bases between them. CDR1 and CDR2 from the germline V gene are LNHDA and SQIVND (reference sequence). This CDR3 spans 16 amino acids. The CDR3 sequence is CASSMHRTRENQPQHF. The CDR3 nucleotides read TGTGCCAGTAGTATGCACCGGACGAGGGAAAATCAGCCCCAGCATTTT.

This chain uses TRBV18 with TRBJ1-6; 7 bases fit TRBD1. CDR1 KGHSH and CDR2 LQKENI come from the germline V gene. J lost 6 bases, V lost 1 base, and 3 bases had no gene match. This CDR3 spans 15 amino acids. CDR3 protein: CASSPQGQANSPLHF. The CDR3 DNA reads as TGTGCCAGCTCACCACAAGGACAGGCTAATTCACCCCTCCACTTT.

The rearrangement links TRBV5-1 to TRBJ1-1, with 7 bases identical to TRBD1. V shed 2 bases and J 1 base; nucleotides not matched to a gene: 5. Germline CDR1 SGHRS, CDR2 YFSETQ. CDR3 length equals 15 residues. CDR3 region: CASSFSGQPNTEAFF. The CDR3 bases are TGCGCCAGCAGCTTCTCGGGACAGCCGAACACTGAAGCTTTCTTT. Full variable domain (remainder filled in from reference TRBV5-1 and TRBJ1-1): KAGVTQTPRYLIKTRGQQVTLSCSPISGHRSVSWYQQTPGQGLQFLFEYFSETQRNKGNFPGRFSGRQFSNSRSEMNVSTLELGDSALYLCASSFSGQPNTEAFFGQGTRLTVV.

The gene calls are TRBV6-5 and TRBJ2-2; TRBD2 is a possible D gene (5 bases). V lost 2 bases to trimming and J lost 7 bases, with 11 bases between them. The CDR3 is 14 amino acids. The germline V gene encodes CDR1 MNHEY and CDR2 SVGAGI. CDR3 amino acids: CASSYARTLGELFF. The CDR3 coding sequence is TGTGCCAGCAGTTACGCTCGGACTCTCGGGGAGCTGTTTTTT.

To note about this clone: A read error is possible here, since a much larger clone lies one base away. The rearrangement uses TRBV7-9 and TRBJ2-7, with 7 positions matching TRBD1. The CDR3 sequence is 15 residues long. The V segment lost 1 base and the J segment 0 bases; nucleotides outside the gene matches: 3. The germline V gene has CDR1 SEHNR and CDR2 FQNEAQ (reference sequence). In DNA, the CDR3 is TGTGCCAGCAGCTTAGTAGGGACAGTCTCCTACGAGCAGTACTTC. As protein: CASSLVGTVSYEQYF.